The source of this T cell receptor beta chain is a study of T cells in Graves' hyperthyroidism and ophthalmopathy. The CDR3 regions of TCR beta were amplified from RNA transcripts. First-round RT-PCR with HTBI primers amplified the TCR CDR3 region. TCRdb itself ran the multiplex PCR reads through MiXCR, one entry per CDR3 protein. The table records around 620,000 distinct CDR3 sequences, approximately 15% of them present only once. Trimming removed 2 bases from V and 1 base from J, with 9 bases in between. Germline V gene data show CDR1 as SGHVS and CDR2 as FQNEAQ. The CDR3 is 16 residues long. This sequence joins TRBV7-8 and TRBJ2-6; D call uncertain. The sequenced sample was blood. This TCR was recovered from a woman in her late teens or twenties with Graves' ophthalmopathy. This CDR3 is CASSLLFRSGANVLTF. CDR3 nucleotides: TGTGCCAGCAGCTTATTGTTCCGGTCTGGGGCCAACGTCCTGACTTTC.